These 26 T cell receptor beta chains were sequenced from one sample in a study of blood T cell repertoires in COVID-19. TCRdb's copy holds only in-frame clones and misses some; the assay was immunoSEQ multiplex PCR. The profile shows over 75,000 clones, 80% of them singletons. Specimen: peripheral blood. These receptors were taken from a woman in her seventies with acute or convalescent COVID-19.

The rearrangement links TRBV27 to TRBJ2-7; 7 bases map to TRBD1. The length of the CDR3 is 15 residues. Looked up from germline, CDR1 is MNHEY and CDR2 is SMNVEV (reference sequence). The V and J ends lost 4 bases and 0 bases, in that order; junction bases with no gene match: 6. In DNA form, the CDR3 reads TGTGCCAGCAGTTCCCGGACAGGTCCCTCCTACGAGCAGTACTTC. Translation: CASSSRTGPSYEQYF.

The CDR3 reads CASSITSGGWSGELFF. CDR3 in DNA: TGTGCCAGTAGTATTACTAGCGGGGGATGGTCCGGGGAGCTGTTTTTT. This chain uses TRBV19 with TRBJ2-2; 11 nucleotides align to TRBD2. The V gene end was trimmed by 3 bases and the J gene end by 6 bases; junction bases not matched to a gene: 6. The germline CDR1 and CDR2 sequences are LNHDA and SQIVND (reference sequence). The CDR3 contains 16 residues.

V usage is TRBV27 and J usage is TRBJ1-2; TRBD1 might be the D (6 bases). The CDR3 extends over 13 amino acids. Trimming shortened V by 10 bases and J by 5 bases, and 17 bases separated the two germline ends. Germline CDR1 is MNHEY and CDR2 is SMNVEV (reference sequence). This CDR3 reads CATSKGQGYGYTF. The CDR3 nucleotides read TGTGCCACCTCTAAAGGGCAGGGGTATGGCTACACCTTC.

This sequence joins TRBV2 and TRBJ2-7; TRBD2 agrees at 9 bases. Losses at the gene ends were 7 bases for V and 4 bases for J; bases not matched to a gene: 8. There are 14 residues in the CDR3. Germline loops: CDR1 SNHLY, CDR2 FYNNEI. CDR3: CASTVAGGLYEQYF. DNA for the CDR3: TGTGCCAGCACGGTGGCGGGAGGGTTGTACGAGCAGTACTTC.

This chain joins TRBV5-1 and TRBJ2-5; possibly TRBD2 for D (6 bases). This CDR3 spans 14 amino acids. Germline V CDR1 and CDR2: SGHRS, YFSETQ. The V gene lost 0 bases and the J gene lost 5 bases, with 11 bases spanning the gap. The CDR3 protein is CASSLATGGETQYF. CDR3 nucleotide sequence: TGCGCCAGCAGCTTGGCCACAGGAGGGGAGACCCAGTACTTC. Together with reference TRBV5-1 and TRBJ2-5, the CDR3 gives the full variable domain: KAGVTQTPRYLIKTRGQQVTLSCSPISGHRSVSWYQQTPGQGLQFLFEYFSETQRNKGNFPGRFSGRQFSNSRSEMNVSTLELGDSALYLCASSLATGGETQYFGPGTRLLVL.

The chain combines TRBV12-1 with TRBJ2-5; no check of the table's D call, TRBD1, against the DNA was made. TRBV12-1 is flagged as a pseudogene. The CDR3 is 21 amino acids. The DNA of the CDR3 is TGTGCCAGCAGCTTTGACCCTGGGTCCTTTCTCGTGGCCCCTAACAGGCAGACCCAGTACTTC. Translated, it gives CASSFDPGSFLVAPNRQTQYF.

This chain links TRBV11-2 with TRBJ1-2, with TRBD1 matching 7 bases. This CDR3 region has 14 residues. V shed 3 bases and J 8 bases; nucleotides not matched to a gene: 9. CDR1 and CDR2 from the germline V gene are SGHAT and FQNNGV. CDR3 nucleotide sequence: TGTGCCAGCAGCTTTGACAGGGAACGAGCCGGCTACACCTTC. It translates to CASSFDRERAGYTF.

V gene TRBV6-1 combines with J gene TRBJ2-7; 7 bases are a match to TRBD2. Germline-derived CDR1 and CDR2 are MNHNS and SASEGT. V lost 2 bases to trimming and J lost 4 bases; unmatched junction nucleotides: 20. CDR3 length: 19 residues. The CDR3 bases are TGTGCCAGCAGTGAATCTCCCCTACTTCCTAGCGGACCCAGGTACGAGCAGTACTTC. Translation gives CASSESPLLPSGPRYEQYF.

This chain links TRBV9 with TRBJ2-1; no definite D call. Germline values: CDR1 SGDLS, CDR2 YYNGEE. The germline V and J ends were trimmed by 0 bases and 5 bases, with 12 bases remaining between them. The CDR3 loop spans 15 amino acids. CDR3 residues: CASSVELSPHNEQFF. CDR3 DNA: TGTGCCAGCAGCGTAGAACTTAGCCCCCACAATGAGCAGTTCTTC.

J is TRBJ1-2 and V is TRBV28; the D gene is possibly TRBD1 (5 bases). CDR3 length equals 20 residues. CDR1 and CDR2 from the germline V gene are MDHEN and SYDVKM. Deletions cut 4 bases from V and 0 bases from J, with 27 bases between. The CDR3 DNA reads as TGTGCCAGCAGTTCTGGGGCGACTTGGGGCAGACAAACTCCTAACTATGGCTACACCTTC. Residues: CASSSGATWGRQTPNYGYTF.

The V gene is TRBV5-4, the J gene TRBJ2-5, with 12 bases aligning to TRBD2. V shed 4 bases, J shed 5 bases, and the junction held 6 bases outside the gene matches. The CDR3 has 15 amino acids. CDR1 SGHNT and CDR2 YYREEE come from the germline V gene (reference sequence). CDR3 coding DNA: TGTGCCAGCAGCACACGACTAGCGGGAGTTGAGACCCAGTACTTC. It encodes CASSTRLAGVETQYF.

V is TRBV30 and J is TRBJ2-1; D remains ambiguous. There are 16 residues in the CDR3. The ends were cut back, 0 bases at V and 0 bases at J, with 12 bases in the middle. Per germline, CDR1 GTSNPN and CDR2 SVGIG (reference sequence). The CDR3 here is CAWSVRGLSSYNEQFF. The CDR3, as DNA: TGTGCCTGGAGTGTACGTGGGCTTAGCTCCTACAATGAGCAGTTCTTC.

There are a few counts of this clone. The gene calls are TRBV15 and TRBJ2-7; 7 bases fit TRBD1. Germline CDR1 LNHNV, CDR2 YYDKDF (reference sequence). The junction had 5 bases not matched to a gene; V was cut back by 4 bases and J by 2 bases. This CDR3 is built from 14 residues. The CDR3 DNA reads as TGTGCCACCAGCATCGGGACAGAACCCTACGAGCAGTACTTC. Its translation: CATSIGTEPYEQYF.

The rearrangement joins TRBV28 to TRBJ2-5; the D is unclear. This CDR3 is 11 amino acids long. Germline CDR1 and CDR2: MDHEN and SYDVKM. Trimming pared 4 bases from V and 5 bases from J, leaving 5 bases between. The CDR3 coding sequence is TGTGCCAGCAGTTCGCGGGAGACCCAGTACTTC. This gives the protein CASSSRETQYF.

CDR3 coding DNA: TGTGCCAGCTCGAAAACAGGGGACGAGCAGTACTTC. Amino acids: CASSKTGDEQYF. The V call is TRBV19, the J call TRBJ2-7; TRBD1 agrees at 7 bases. The CDR3 is 12 residues long. CDR1 and CDR2 from the germline V gene are LNHDA and SQIVND (reference sequence). With 9 bases clipped from V and 5 bases from J, the junction kept 7 bases outside the gene matches.

This chain uses TRBV14 with TRBJ2-7, with D perhaps TRBD2 (5 bases). Germline V gene lookup returns CDR1 SGHDN and CDR2 FVKESK. The CDR3 loop spans 12 amino acids. Trimming removed 2 bases at V and 7 bases at J, with 9 bases between. As DNA, the CDR3 is TGTGCCAGCAGCCAACGTCGAGGGGAGCAGTACTTC. This codes for CASSQRRGEQYF.

The chain carries TRBV7-8 and TRBJ2-2, with TRBD2 as a possible D gene (7 bases). CDR1 is SGHVS, CDR2 FQNEAQ, per germline. CDR3 size: 17 residues. Trimming removed 3 bases from V and 4 bases from J, with 18 bases in between. The CDR3 is CASSFPPGGRVTGELFF. In DNA, the CDR3 is TGTGCCAGCAGCTTCCCCCCCGGGGGGCGCGTCACCGGGGAGCTGTTTTTT. The complete variable domain, with remaining parts taken from reference TRBV7-8 and TRBJ2-2, reads GAGVSQSPRYKVAKRGQDVALRCDPISGHVSLFWYQQALGQGPEFLTYFQNEAQLDKSGLPSDRFFAERPEGSVSTLKIQRTQQEDSAVYLCASSFPPGGRVTGELFFGEGSRLTVL.

The chain joins TRBV5-5 to TRBJ2-7; the D is unclear. The V end was cut by 4 bases, the J end by 3 bases, with 17 bases between. Germline-derived CDR1 and CDR2 are SGHKS and YYEKEE (reference sequence). The CDR3 contains 15 residues. The CDR3 reads CASSLSAPVVYEQYF. CDR3 in DNA: TGTGCCAGCAGCCTTTCCGCCCCGGTGGTCTACGAGCAGTACTTC.

The rearrangement links TRBV7-9 to TRBJ2-7, with 8 nucleotides matching TRBD1. J lost 7 bases, V lost 5 bases, and 13 bases had no gene match. CDR3 length: 15 residues. Germline V gene data show CDR1 as SEHNR and CDR2 as FQNEAQ (reference sequence). Here the CDR3 reads CASSAPGTGSEEQYF. The DNA of the CDR3 is TGTGCCAGCAGCGCTCCCGGGACAGGATCTGAAGAGCAGTACTTC.

The chain links TRBV9 to TRBJ2-7, with 10 bases aligning to TRBD1. V shed 0 bases and J 4 bases; nucleotides not matched to a gene: 4. There are 15 residues in the CDR3. Germline loops: CDR1 SGDLS, CDR2 YYNGEE. The CDR3, as DNA: TGTGCCAGCAGCGTAGCCGGGACAGGGGATTACGAGCAGTACTTC. Translation gives CASSVAGTGDYEQYF.

This clone was observed a few times. The V call is TRBV11-1, the J call TRBJ2-7; TRBD2 aligns across 10 bases. Losses at the gene ends were 4 bases for V and 5 bases for J; bases not matched to a gene: 5. CDR1 is SGHAT and CDR2 is FQDESV in the germline V gene (reference sequence). The CDR3 is 14 amino acids. The CDR3 DNA follows: TGTGCCAGCAGCTCCGGGACTAGCGTTAACGAGCAGTACTTC. Amino acids: CASSSGTSVNEQYF.

The genes are TRBV7-2 and TRBJ2-2; a possible D gene is TRBD2 (7 bases). This CDR3 comprises 13 residues. CDR1 SGHTA and CDR2 FQGNSA come from the germline V gene. Trimming removed 8 bases from V and 7 bases from J, with 14 bases in between. The CDR3 is CASARRGRGELFF. CDR3 nucleotides: TGTGCCAGCGCGAGGCGGGGGCGCGGGGAGCTGTTTTTT.

CDR3 amino acids: CASSSLYQETQYF. The CDR3 nucleotides read TGTGCCAGCAGTTCCCTGTACCAAGAGACCCAGTACTTC. J is TRBJ2-5 and V is TRBV27; D gene unclear. Deletions cut 4 bases from V and 0 bases from J, with 6 bases between. CDR3 length equals 13 residues. In germline, CDR1 is MNHEY, CDR2 SMNVEV (reference sequence).

This rearrangement joins TRBV29-1 to TRBJ2-4; D unclear. Looked up from germline, CDR1 is SQVTM and CDR2 is ANQGSEA. Between the trimmed V and J ends, which lost 0 bases and 1 base, there was a span of 4 bases. The CDR3 consists of 13 residues. The CDR3 region has the DNA TGCAGCGTTGAAGACAGGGCCAAAAACATTCAGTACTTC. This translates into CSVEDRAKNIQYF.

The chain employs TRBV19 and TRBJ1-5; TRBD1 matches 9 bases. With 6 bases clipped from V and 2 bases from J, the junction kept 5 bases outside the gene matches. CDR3 length equals 15 residues. Germline V CDR1 and CDR2: LNHDA, SQIVND (reference sequence). The CDR3: CASRDRGRGNQPQHF. CDR3 in DNA: TGTGCCAGTAGGGACAGGGGAAGGGGCAATCAGCCCCAGCATTTT.

The chain recombines TRBV10-3 with TRBJ2-3, with D possibly matching TRBD1 (5 bases). Germline loops: CDR1 ENHRY, CDR2 SYGVKD. This CDR3 spans 12 amino acids. Trimming left V 6 bases short and J 5 bases short, with 9 bases between. The CDR3 region is CAIRGLGDTQYF. As DNA, the CDR3 is TGTGCCATCAGGGGGCTGGGAGATACGCAGTATTTT.